This T cell receptor beta chain was found in a study of cytomegalovirus exposure and HLA in healthy donors. A note on this clone: No conserved phenylalanine or tryptophan is present at the end of the CDR3, so a read error is the likely explanation.

Trimming pared 3 bases from V and 6 bases from J, leaving 12 bases between. Per germline, CDR1 LNHDA and CDR2 SQIVND (reference sequence). The CDR3 is 15 amino acids. Primers: 60 Vbeta forward and 13 Jbeta reverse. Sequenced by immunoSEQ multiplex PCR; TCRdb stores in-frame clones only, minus some. Of 160,000 or so clones in the sample, 80% were seen once. The TCR originated in a man aged 18 to 29 in good health and CMV-seropositive. Sequenced material: PBMCs. V gene TRBV19 combines with J gene TRBJ1-6; the D gene is possibly TRBD1 (5 bases). The CDR3 loop reads CASSIREGGNSPLHL. As DNA, the CDR3 is TGTGCCAGTAGTATCAGGGAGGGAGGTAATTCACCCCTCCACCTT.